The 6 T cell receptor beta chains below all came from one sample that was sequenced in a study of OX40 agonist ivuxolimab in advanced cancers. The table came from immunoSEQ multiplex PCR; TCRdb's copy has only in-frame clones and leaves some out. The table shows approximately 76,000 clones, with roughly 90% occurring only once. Sequencing used CD4+ or CD8+ T cells sorted from blood, obtained in a trial of the OX40 agonist ivuxolimab. The receptors derive from an adult with an advanced solid tumor such as melanoma, head and neck, liver or kidney cancer.

The V call is TRBV10-3, the J call TRBJ2-3; D uncertain. V dropped 7 bases and J dropped 0 bases, with 14 bases sitting between them. This CDR3 comprises 15 residues. From germline, CDR1 is ENHRY and CDR2 SYGVKD. CDR3 nucleotides: TGTGCCATCACGGCAACCCCAGCTAGCACAGATACGCAGTATTTT. Encoded protein: CAITATPASTDTQYF.

The table lists this clone with a count of one. The chain links TRBV18 to TRBJ2-5; possibly TRBD2 for D (6 bases). Germline lookup yields CDR1 KGHSH and CDR2 LQKENI. CDR3 size: 15 residues. Trimming stripped 0 bases from V and 4 bases from J, with 12 bases between. CDR3 in DNA: TGTGCCAGCTCACCACCAACGGCAGCGGGAGAGACCCAGTACTTC. Encoded protein: CASSPPTAAGETQYF.

This clone appeared a single time. The chain carries TRBV2 and TRBJ1-2, with 10 bases aligning to TRBD1. The CDR3 is 15 amino acids. Germline V CDR1 and CDR2: SNHLY, FYNNEI. V dropped 1 base and J dropped 3; count of bases not matched to a gene: 2. The CDR3 bases are TGTGCCAGCAGTGAAGGGACAGGGGGGCACTATGGCTACACCTTC. It yields the protein CASSEGTGGHYGYTF. The variable domain in full, completed from reference TRBV2 and TRBJ1-2, reads EPEVTQTPSHQVTQMGQEVILRCVPISNHLYFYWYRQILGQKVEFLVSFYNNEISEKSEIFDDQFSVERPDGSNFTLKIRSTKLEDSAMYFCASSEGTGGHYGYTFGSGTRLTVV.

V gene TRBV4-1 combines with J gene TRBJ2-1, with 10 bases that match TRBD1. The CDR3 runs to 21 residues. Germline values: CDR1 MGHRA, CDR2 YSYEKL. With V trimmed by 3 bases and J by 2 bases, 19 bases remained unmatched. CDR3 in amino acids: CASSHPPGTGATGGPYNEQFF. The CDR3 nucleotides are TGCGCCAGCAGCCACCCCCCAGGGACAGGGGCGACCGGGGGACCCTACAATGAGCAGTTCTTC.

This sequence joins TRBV19 and TRBJ1-6; TRBD1 agrees at 9 bases. Germline-derived CDR1 and CDR2 are LNHDA and SQIVND (reference sequence). V gave up 1 base and J gave up 8 bases; unmatched junction bases: 3. CDR3 length: 15 amino acids. CDR3 amino acids: CASSIVGQGYSPLHF. The CDR3 DNA sequence: TGTGCCAGTAGTATAGTGGGACAGGGATATTCACCCCTCCACTTT.

The rearrangement uses TRBV5-1 and TRBJ2-7; D not resolved. The V end lost 1 base, the J end lost 0 bases, and 11 bases lay between the germline ends. Germline V gene lookup returns CDR1 SGHRS and CDR2 YFSETQ. This CDR3 contains 15 residues. The CDR3 is CASSLTPTSSYEQYF. Here the CDR3 DNA reads TGCGCCAGCAGCTTGACACCTACGAGCTCCTACGAGCAGTACTTC.